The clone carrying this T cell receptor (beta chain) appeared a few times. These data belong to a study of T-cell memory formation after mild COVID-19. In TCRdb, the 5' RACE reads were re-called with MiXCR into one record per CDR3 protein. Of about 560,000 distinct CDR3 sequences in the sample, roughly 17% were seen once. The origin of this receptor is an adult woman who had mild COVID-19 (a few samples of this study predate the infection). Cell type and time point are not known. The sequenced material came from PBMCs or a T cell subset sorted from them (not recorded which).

CDR3 in amino acids: CASSYPGTGRRETQYF. The CDR3 region has the DNA TGTGCCAGCAGTTACCCCGGGACAGGGCGACGGGAGACCCAGTACTTC. The genes are TRBV6-5 and TRBJ2-5, with TRBD1 identical over 9 bases. Germline V CDR1 and CDR2: MNHEY, SVGAGI. V lost 2 bases, J lost 5 bases, and 9 bases stayed unmatched. The CDR3 spans 16 residues.